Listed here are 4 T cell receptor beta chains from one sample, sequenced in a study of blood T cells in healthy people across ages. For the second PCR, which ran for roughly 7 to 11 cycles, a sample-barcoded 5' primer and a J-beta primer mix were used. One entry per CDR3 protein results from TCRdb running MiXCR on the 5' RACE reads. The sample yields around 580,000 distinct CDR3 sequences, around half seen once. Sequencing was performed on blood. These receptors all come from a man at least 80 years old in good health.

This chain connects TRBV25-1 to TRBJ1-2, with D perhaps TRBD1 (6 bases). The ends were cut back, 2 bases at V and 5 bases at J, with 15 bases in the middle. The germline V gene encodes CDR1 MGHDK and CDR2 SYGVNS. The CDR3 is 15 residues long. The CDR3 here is CASSEMAGVGYGYTF. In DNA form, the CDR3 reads TGTGCCAGCAGTGAAATGGCAGGGGTAGGGTATGGCTACACCTTC.

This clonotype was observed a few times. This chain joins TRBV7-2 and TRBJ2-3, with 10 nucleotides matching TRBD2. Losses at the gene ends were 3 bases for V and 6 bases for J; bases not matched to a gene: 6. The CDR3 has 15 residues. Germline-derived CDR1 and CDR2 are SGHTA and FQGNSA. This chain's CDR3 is CASSFTSGNPDTQYF. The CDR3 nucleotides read TGTGCCAGCAGCTTCACTAGCGGGAACCCGGATACGCAGTATTTT.

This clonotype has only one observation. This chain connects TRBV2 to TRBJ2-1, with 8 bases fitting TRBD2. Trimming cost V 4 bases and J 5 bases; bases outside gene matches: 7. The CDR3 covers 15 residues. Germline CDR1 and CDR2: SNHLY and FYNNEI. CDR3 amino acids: CASSGRAGANNEQFF. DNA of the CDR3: TGTGCCAGCAGTGGGCGAGCGGGGGCCAACAATGAGCAGTTCTTC.

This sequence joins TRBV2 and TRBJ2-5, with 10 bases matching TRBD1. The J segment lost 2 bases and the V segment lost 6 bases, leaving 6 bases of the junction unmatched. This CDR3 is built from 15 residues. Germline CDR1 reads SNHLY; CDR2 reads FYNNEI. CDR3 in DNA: TGTGCCAGCAGGCAGGACAGGGGGAGTCAAGAGACCCAGTACTTC. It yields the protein CASRQDRGSQETQYF.